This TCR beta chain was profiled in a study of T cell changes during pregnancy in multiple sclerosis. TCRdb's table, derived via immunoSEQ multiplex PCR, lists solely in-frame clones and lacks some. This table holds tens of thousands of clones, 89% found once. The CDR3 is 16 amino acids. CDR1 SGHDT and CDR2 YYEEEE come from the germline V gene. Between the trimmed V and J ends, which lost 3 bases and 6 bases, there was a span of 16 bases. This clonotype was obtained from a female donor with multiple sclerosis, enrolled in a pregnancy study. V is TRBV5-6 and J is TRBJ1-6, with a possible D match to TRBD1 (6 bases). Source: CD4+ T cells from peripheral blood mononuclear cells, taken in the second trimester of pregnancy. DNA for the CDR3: TGTGCCAGCAGCTACCAACTACAGGGACCTAATTCACCCCTCCACTTT. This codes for CASSYQLQGPNSPLHF. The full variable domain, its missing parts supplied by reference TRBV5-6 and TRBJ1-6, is DAGVTQSPTHLIKTRGQQVTLRCSPKSGHDTVSWYQQALGQGPQFIFQYYEEEERQRGNFPDRFSGHQFPNYSSELNVNALLLGDSALYLCASSYQLQGPNSPLHFGNGTRLTVT.